This is a list of T cell receptor beta chains from one sample in a study of shared clonotypes between healthy human individuals. The data were produced by immunoSEQ multiplex PCR, yet TCRdb's version contains in-frame clones alone and is incomplete. The sample carries some 2,500,000 clones, roughly 93% recorded once. Sequenced material: naive CD4+ T cells from PBMCs. Receptors were obtained from a young man in good health. Some clones in this sample may be carry-over from other donors' samples. Each CDR3 is given with its conserved first and last residue. A D gene is named only where the DNA matches it firmly. Size tells how often a clone was seen (once, few, many) or the class of an expanded clone, and some rows leave it out.

.	.	TRBJ1-2	TRBV27	CASRGLGRDYGYTF	TGTGCCAGCAGGGGCCTGGGCAGAGACTATGGCTACACCTTC
.	TRBD2	TRBJ2-3	TRBV5-1	CASSSGASGREDTQYF	TGCGCCAGCAGCTCTGGCGCTAGCGGGAGGGAAGATACGCAGTATTTT
.	TRBD2	TRBJ2-7	TRBV27	CASRPMGRLADLRAYF	TGTGCCAGCAGACCTATGGGGAGACTAGCGGACCTACGAGCTTACTTC
.	TRBD2	TRBJ2-1	TRBV14	CASSQGLAGHNEQFF	TGTGCCAGCAGCCAGGGGCTAGCGGGCCACAATGAGCAGTTCTTC
.	.	TRBJ2-2	TRBV7-2	CASSLAGPSAAGELFF	TGTGCCAGCAGCTTAGCGGGCCCTAGCGCAGCCGGGGAGCTGTTTTTT
.	.	TRBJ2-7	TRBV28	CASRGPRLGQQYF	TGTGCCAGCAGAGGCCCTCGACTAGGCCAGCAGTACTTC
.	.	TRBJ2-1	TRBV29-1	CSVTVTGYEQFF	TGCAGCGTCACGGTGACCGGGTATGAGCAGTTCTTC
.	.	TRBJ1-2	TRBV6-1	CASKDNYGYTF	TGTGCCAGCAAGGACAACTATGGCTACACCTTC
.	TRBD2	TRBJ2-1	TRBV11-3	CASSLRAGVDEQFF	TGTGCCAGCAGCTTAAGAGCGGGAGTGGATGAGCAGTTCTTC
.	.	TRBJ2-7	TRBV7-9	CASSLVTGVTSHEQYF	TGTGCCAGCAGCTTAGTTACTGGGGTCACGTCCCACGAGCAGTACTTC
.	TRBD2	TRBJ2-5	TRBV7-2	CASSRSAGEAQETQYF	TGTGCCAGCAGCCGCTCTGCGGGGGAGGCACAAGAGACCCAGTACTTC
.	.	TRBJ1-2	TRBV30	CAWIRWANYGYTF	TGTGCCTGGATTCGCTGGGCTAACTATGGCTACACCTTC
.	.	TRBJ2-1	TRBV18	CASSLVLPNEQFF	TGTGCCAGCTCACTTGTTCTTCCGAATGAGCAGTTCTTC
.	.	TRBJ2-7	TRBV7-2	CASSLGLGRRYEQYF	TGTGCCAGCAGCTTAGGGTTAGGCAGGAGATACGAGCAGTACTTC
.	TRBD2	TRBJ2-5	TRBV11-3	CASSLSTSGVRETQYF	TGTGCCAGCAGCTTATCCACTAGCGGGGTCCGGGAGACCCAGTACTTC
.	.	TRBJ1-5	TRBV5-1	CASSLRQGEQPQHF	TGCGCCAGCAGCTTACGGCAGGGCGAACAGCCCCAGCATTTT
.	TRBD1	TRBJ1-2	TRBV6-1	CASSGGQGVTANYGYTF	TGTGCCAGCAGTGGGGGACAGGGGGTCACAGCTAACTATGGCTACACCTTC
.	.	TRBJ1-1	TRBV28	CASSPVRGADDTEAFF	TGTGCCAGCAGCCCGGTGAGGGGCGCGGATGACACTGAAGCTTTCTTT
.	TRBD1	TRBJ1-5	TRBV28	CASSDGTGPLLSAQHF	TGTGCCAGCAGTGACGGGACAGGCCCTTTGTTGTCTGCCCAGCATTTT
.	.	TRBJ2-7	TRBV29-1	CSVEDTGRNSYEQYF	TGCAGCGTTGAAGATACGGGTAGAAACTCCTACGAGCAGTACTTC
.	.	TRBJ1-1	TRBV5-4	CASSLVGRGMNTEAFF	TGTGCCAGCAGCTTGGTAGGAAGGGGTATGAACACTGAAGCTTTCTTT
.	.	TRBJ2-1	TRBV7-3	CASSLLGDDEQFF	TGTGCCAGCAGCTTATTAGGGGATGATGAGCAGTTCTTC
.	TRBD1	TRBJ2-5	TRBV5-5	CASSLDRFSTGSPSETQYF	TGTGCCAGCAGCTTGGATCGATTTTCGACAGGGAGTCCCTCAGAGACCCAGTACTTC
.	.	TRBJ2-3	TRBV11-3	CASSPTRGADTQYF	TGTGCCAGCAGCCCGACCAGGGGGGCAGATACGCAGTATTTT
.	TRBD2	TRBJ2-1	TRBV6-4	CASSEREAPYNEQFF	TGTGCCAGCAGTGAGCGGGAGGCTCCCTACAATGAGCAGTTCTTC
.	TRBD2	TRBJ2-7	TRBV7-2	CASSLNPGLATPYEQYF	TGTGCCAGCAGCTTGAATCCGGGACTAGCGACTCCCTACGAGCAGTACTTC
.	.	TRBJ2-7	TRBV6-1	CATDGSLDEQYF	TGTGCCACCGACGGGAGCCTTGACGAGCAGTACTTC
.	.	TRBJ2-7	TRBV7-8	CASSSEGDRRYEQYF	TGTGCCAGCAGCTCCGAGGGGGACCGAAGATACGAGCAGTACTTC
.	.	TRBJ1-4	TRBV4-1	CASSQNEKLFF	TGCGCCAGCAGCCAAAACGAAAAACTGTTTTTT
.	.	TRBJ2-5	TRBV11-2	CASSLGGRDSETQYF	TGTGCCAGCAGCTTAGGAGGGCGGGATTCAGAGACCCAGTACTTC
.	TRBD2	TRBJ2-3	TRBV7-3	CASSFGLATDTQYF	TGTGCCAGCAGCTTTGGACTAGCCACAGATACGCAGTATTTT
once	.	TRBJ2-1	TRBV6-6	CASSRIGRYNEQFF	TGTGCCAGCAGTCGGATCGGGCGGTACAATGAGCAGTTCTTC
.	.	TRBJ2-7	TRBV5-1	CASSPGRFSYEQYF	TGCGCCAGCAGCCCTGGACGGTTCTCCTACGAGCAGTACTTC
once	.	TRBJ2-7	TRBV6-5	CASRGVKGNYEQYF	TGTGCCAGCAGGGGGGTGAAGGGGAACTACGAGCAGTACTTC
.	TRBD1	TRBJ2-7	TRBV6-6	CASSRSDRAYEQYF	TGTGCCAGCAGCCGCTCGGACAGGGCCTACGAGCAGTACTTC
.	TRBD2	TRBJ2-7	TRBV7-2	CASSPMALADPTGQYF	TGTGCCAGCAGCCCAATGGCACTAGCGGACCCTACGGGGCAGTACTTC
.	.	TRBJ2-5	TRBV20-1	CSAGRQETQYF	TGCAGTGCTGGCCGACAAGAGACCCAGTACTTC
.	TRBD1	TRBJ1-1	TRBV18	CASSPPSRGGDTEAFF	TGTGCCAGCTCACCACCGAGCAGGGGGGGAGACACTGAAGCTTTCTTT
.	TRBD2	TRBJ2-7	TRBV27	CASGRLGTSGYEQYF	TGTGCCAGCGGACGTCTGGGGACTAGCGGTTACGAGCAGTACTTC
.	.	TRBJ1-5	TRBV6-1	CASSEGLYYQPQHF	TGTGCCAGCAGTGAAGGGCTCTACTATCAGCCCCAGCATTTT
.	TRBD1	TRBJ2-7	TRBV2	CASTMDRYEQYF	TGTGCCAGCACCATGGACAGGTACGAGCAGTACTTC
.	TRBD1	TRBJ1-1	TRBV5-1	CASRTGQANTEAFF	TGCGCCAGCAGGACGGGACAGGCGAACACTGAAGCTTTCTTT
.	.	TRBJ1-1	TRBV7-8	CASSPRWEGEAFF	TGTGCCAGCAGCCCAAGGTGGGAGGGTGAAGCTTTCTTT
.	.	TRBJ2-1	TRBV11-3	CASSLRQEYNEQFF	TGTGCCAGCAGCTTAAGACAGGAATACAATGAGCAGTTCTTC
.	.	TRBJ1-1	TRBV19	CASSIGQGSTEAFF	TGTGCCAGTAGTATAGGGCAGGGGTCCACTGAAGCTTTCTTT
.	TRBD1	TRBJ1-2	TRBV4-3	CASSQDGTGVYGYTF	TGCGCCAGCAGCCAAGACGGGACAGGCGTCTATGGCTACACCTTC
.	.	TRBJ2-7	TRBV10-3	CAISESLTRYEQYF	TGTGCCATCAGTGAGTCCTTAACCCGCTACGAGCAGTACTTC
once	TRBD1	TRBJ1-2	TRBV5-6	CASSPGGLGYTF	TGTGCCAGCAGCCCAGGGGGTTTAGGCTACACCTTC
.	.	TRBJ2-5	TRBV2	CASSPGGEETQYF	TGTGCCAGCTCTCCCGGAGGGGAAGAGACCCAGTACTTC
.	.	TRBJ2-5	TRBV5-1	CASSLGTQETQYF	TGCGCCAGCAGCTTGGGCACCCAAGAGACCCAGTACTTC
.	TRBD2	TRBJ2-2	TRBV7-3	CASSKNSPGLGSGELFF	TGTGCCAGCAGCAAGAACTCCCCGGGACTAGGGTCCGGGGAGCTGTTTTTT